This T cell receptor beta chain was recovered during a study of CD8 T cells in ankylosing spondylitis. Study outcomes and limitations: Reports say disease-linked clones showed up significantly more in matched ankylosing spondylitis synovial fluid. Past research had described some motif variants in reactive arthritis synovial fluid and blood. It appeared that ankylosing spondylitis blood was characterized by a TCR beta motif of under ten highly homologous variants. Clones linked to disease, bearing a CD8+ phenotype, were relatively rare in peripheral blood.

To note about this clonotype: The antigen is unknown.

Trimming removed 4 bases from V and 4 bases from J, with 15 bases in between. The CDR3 loop spans 15 amino acids. The germline CDR1 and CDR2 sequences are SGHRS and YFSETQ. Scientists made TCR beta libraries using quantitative 5'-RACE with molecular barcodes. MiXCR, applied by TCRdb to the 5' RACE reads, yields one record per CDR3 protein. The table has 700,000 or so distinct CDR3 sequences, around a fifth seen once. The receptor was isolated from a male donor with ankylosing spondylitis. This chain connects TRBV5-1 to TRBJ1-3; tentative D call: TRBD1 (5 bases). The sequencing input was blood, either unsorted or a sorted T cell fraction (not recorded which). The CDR3 coding sequence is TGCGCCAGCAGCCACACGCAGGGTGCCGGAAACACCATATATTTT. Its translation is CASSHTQGAGNTIYF.